Each of the 32 T cell receptor beta chains below was sequenced from the same sample in a study of graft-versus-host responses after intestinal transplantation. Lymphocytes from graft epithelium and lamina propria were isolated. Using immunoSEQ multiplex PCR, the repertoire was profiled, and TCRdb retains in-frame clones only, with some absent. The sample contains around 20,000 clones, just over 75% of which appear only once. The material sequenced was ileum tissue, taken 12 days after intestinal transplant. These receptors came from a human patient who received an intestinal transplant, so some T cells may come from the graft donor.

V and J are TRBV5-4 and TRBJ2-7, with 7 positions matching TRBD1. CDR1 is SGHNT and CDR2 is YYREEE in the germline V gene (reference sequence). The J segment lost 2 bases and the V segment lost 3 bases, leaving 5 bases of the junction unmatched. This CDR3 has 14 amino acids. CDR3 sequence (DNA): TGTGCCAGCAGCTCCGGGACAGAGCCCTACGAGCAGTACTTC. Its translation: CASSSGTEPYEQYF.

This chain connects TRBV5-1 to TRBJ2-1; 8 bases line up with TRBD1. V was clipped by 1 base and J by 2 bases; unmatched bases: 17. The CDR3 covers 20 residues. CDR1 and CDR2 from the germline V gene are SGHRS and YFSETQ. CDR3 in DNA: TGCGCCAGCAGCTTGAGAGTTGCAGGGGGCGCTTTGGACCCCTACAATGAGCAGTTCTTC. It codes for CASSLRVAGGALDPYNEQFF. The full variable domain, with the rest looked up from reference TRBV5-1 and TRBJ2-1, is KAGVTQTPRYLIKTRGQQVTLSCSPISGHRSVSWYQQTPGQGLQFLFEYFSETQRNKGNFPGRFSGRQFSNSRSEMNVSTLELGDSALYLCASSLRVAGGALDPYNEQFFGPGTRLTVL.

CDR3 DNA sequence: TGTGCCAGTAGTGGGACTAGCGCGGCGTACAATGAGCAGTTCTTC. Translated: CASSGTSAAYNEQFF. The chain carries TRBV19 and TRBJ2-1; 10 bases are a match to TRBD2. The germline V gene has CDR1 LNHDA and CDR2 SQIVND (reference sequence). This CDR3 region has 15 residues. V was pared by 5 bases and J by 4 bases, with 5 bases of the junction left unmatched.

The CDR3 nucleotides read TGTGCCAGCAGTGTGCGTAAAGATCATGAGCAGTTCTTC. Protein product: CASSVRKDHEQFF. The gene calls are TRBV6-5 and TRBJ2-1; no firm D call. The germline CDR1 and CDR2 sequences are MNHEY and SVGAGI. V was trimmed by 5 bases and J by 8 bases, leaving 13 bases between them. There are 13 residues in the CDR3.

V gene TRBV5-4 combines with J gene TRBJ2-1, with 7 nucleotides matching TRBD1. The trim removed 3 bases at V and 2 bases at J, leaving 8 bases unmatched. The germline V gene encodes CDR1 SGHNT and CDR2 YYREEE (reference sequence). This CDR3 region has 16 residues. Here the CDR3 DNA reads TGTGCCAGCAGCTACCAACAGGGGCTGGCCTACAATGAGCAGTTCTTC. This translates into CASSYQQGLAYNEQFF.

The table lists this clone with a few counts. The chain's CDR3 is CASSYSISGTGELFF. The DNA for the CDR3 is TGTGCCAGCAGTTACTCGATATCGGGAACCGGGGAGCTGTTTTTT. The chain recombines TRBV6-5 with TRBJ2-2; D perhaps matches TRBD2 (5 bases). V was cut by 0 bases and J by 5 bases, with 10 bases left in between. The CDR3 runs 15 residues. Germline CDR1 is MNHEY and CDR2 is SVGAGI.

This chain connects TRBV5-1 to TRBJ2-5, with D perhaps matching TRBD1 (6 bases). From germline, CDR1 is SGHRS and CDR2 YFSETQ. Trimming removed 6 bases from V and 2 bases from J, with 11 bases in between. The CDR3 loop spans 13 amino acids. The CDR3 loop is CASTRQEQETQYF. Here the CDR3 DNA reads TGCGCCAGCACCCGACAGGAACAAGAGACCCAGTACTTC.

This clone occurred a few times. The rearrangement links TRBV29-1 to TRBJ1-2; D gene unclear. The CDR3 runs 13 residues. The ends were cut back, 4 bases at V and 3 bases at J, with 12 bases in the middle. The germline V gene has CDR1 SQVTM and CDR2 ANQGSEA. The CDR3 DNA reads TGCAGCGTTGCGTCTATTACGCACTATGGCTACACCTTC. Protein: CSVASITHYGYTF.

This chain joins TRBV7-8 and TRBJ2-7; TRBD1 aligns across 11 bases. The trim removed 5 bases at V and 7 bases at J, leaving 7 bases unmatched. The CDR3 consists of 14 residues. Per germline, CDR1 SGHVS and CDR2 FQNEAQ. The CDR3 sequence is CASSGTGTGGEQYF. For the CDR3, the DNA is TGTGCCAGCAGCGGCACCGGGACAGGGGGGGAGCAGTACTTC.

V is TRBV4-1 and J is TRBJ2-3, with D perhaps matching TRBD2 (5 bases). Trimming stripped 4 bases from V and 4 bases from J, with 15 bases between. Germline CDR1 reads MGHRA; CDR2 reads YSYEKL. The CDR3 length is 15 residues. The DNA for the CDR3 is TGCGCCAGCAGCCCCCCAACGGAGGCCGCAGATACGCAGTATTTT. This encodes CASSPPTEAADTQYF.

The chain couples TRBV6-5 to TRBJ2-3; tentative D call: TRBD2 (6 bases). The CDR3 contains 14 residues. Germline loops: CDR1 MNHEY, CDR2 SVGAGI. V was pared by 5 bases and J by 4 bases, with 13 bases between. The CDR3 loop is CASSDRGEADTQYF. Written as DNA, the CDR3 is TGTGCCAGCAGTGACCGTGGGGAGGCAGATACGCAGTATTTT.

This sequence joins TRBV19 and TRBJ2-2; D call uncertain. V lost 1 base and J 2 bases, leaving 5 bases between the germline ends. The V gene's germline CDR1 is LNHDA and CDR2 SQIVND (reference sequence). This CDR3 contains 14 residues. CDR3 nucleotide sequence: TGTGCCAGTAGTATAGCCGGTAACACCGGGGAGCTGTTTTTT. It codes for CASSIAGNTGELFF.

The genes are TRBV7-6 and TRBJ1-3; D possibly corresponds to TRBD1 (6 bases). This CDR3 spans 16 amino acids. V shed 2 bases and J shed 3 bases, with 14 bases lying between them. CDR1 is SGHVS and CDR2 is FNYEAQ in the germline V gene. The CDR3 region is CASSLRYQQGGNTIYF. The CDR3 nucleotides read TGTGCCAGCAGCTTAAGATACCAACAGGGTGGAAACACCATATATTTT.

The chain is built from TRBV27 and TRBJ2-7; tentative D call: TRBD2 (6 bases). V was shortened by 6 bases and J by 5 bases, with 20 bases between the two germline ends. The length of the CDR3 is 15 residues. Germline V gene lookup returns CDR1 MNHEY and CDR2 SMNVEV (reference sequence). The CDR3 DNA reads as TGTGCCAGCAGCCTAAGCCGGGGGATAGGGGACGAGCAGTACTTC. Its protein product is CASSLSRGIGDEQYF.

V is TRBV5-4 and J is TRBJ1-2; 8 bases agree with TRBD1. The trim removed 0 bases at V and 2 bases at J, leaving 12 bases unmatched. In germline, CDR1 is SGHNT, CDR2 YYREEE (reference sequence). The CDR3 is 18 amino acids. DNA of the CDR3: TGTGCCAGCAGCTTGGCCGACGGAAACAGGGGGTCCAACTATGGCTACACCTTC. This translates into CASSLADGNRGSNYGYTF. Combining the CDR3 with reference TRBV5-4 and TRBJ1-2 gives the whole variable domain ETGVTQSPTHLIKTRGQQVTLRCSSQSGHNTVSWYQQALGQGPQFIFQYYREEENGRGNFPPRFSGLQFPNYSSELNVNALELDDSALYLCASSLADGNRGSNYGYTFGSGTRLTVV.

The chain recombines TRBV4-1 with TRBJ2-1; a possible D gene is TRBD1 (5 bases). The CDR3 spans 13 residues. The V end lost 4 bases, the J end lost 4 bases, and 8 bases lay between the germline ends. Germline V gives CDR1 MGHRA, CDR2 YSYEKL. Here the CDR3 DNA reads TGCGCCAGCAGCCTACGACAGTACAATGAGCAGTTCTTC. Amino acids: CASSLRQYNEQFF.

The rearrangement links TRBV9 to TRBJ1-2; no clear D gene. Germline lookup yields CDR1 SGDLS and CDR2 YYNGEE. V lost 0 bases to trimming and J lost 1 base, with 10 bases between them. There are 15 residues in the CDR3. In DNA form, the CDR3 reads TGTGCCAGCAGCGTAGGGGCAGGCGATAACTATGGCTACACCTTC. Encoded protein: CASSVGAGDNYGYTF.

The genes are TRBV7-9 and TRBJ2-3, with D hard to call. The CDR3 runs 11 residues. CDR1 is SEHNR, CDR2 FQNEAQ, per germline (reference sequence). Between the trimmed V and J ends, which lost 6 bases and 3 bases, there was a span of 4 bases. CDR3 nucleotides: TGTGCCAGCAGTACTACAGATACGCAGTATTTT. This gives the protein CASSTTDTQYF.

The chain carries TRBV19 and TRBJ2-3, with 12 bases matching TRBD1. The CDR3 runs to 15 residues. The ends lost 6 bases at V and 3 bases at J; junction bases unmatched: 4. Germline V lookup: CDR1 LNHDA, CDR2 SQIVND (reference sequence). Written as DNA, the CDR3 is TGTGCCAGTAGGGGGACAGGGGGCCGGACAGATACGCAGTATTTT. Translation: CASRGTGGRTDTQYF.

The chain links TRBV13 to TRBJ2-5, with 11 bases matching TRBD2. The CDR3 has 17 amino acids. Trimming took 0 bases from V and 1 from J; bases not matched to a gene: 4. Germline V gene data show CDR1 as PRHDT and CDR2 as FYEKMQ (reference sequence). The CDR3 DNA sequence: TGTGCCAGCAGCTTAGGCTTAGCGGGAGGGATCCAAGAGACCCAGTACTTC. Protein: CASSLGLAGGIQETQYF.

This clone has only a few counts. This chain joins TRBV6-5 and TRBJ2-6, with TRBD1 matching 8 bases. V was clipped by 5 bases and J by 2 bases; unmatched bases: 2. CDR1 is MNHEY, CDR2 SVGAGI, per germline. The CDR3 is made up of 15 amino acids. The CDR3: CASSLDRAGANVLTF. The CDR3 coding sequence is TGTGCCAGCAGTCTGGACAGGGCTGGGGCCAACGTCCTGACTTTC.

The chain carries TRBV19 and TRBJ2-1; TRBD2 matches at 13 bases. V lost 2 bases to trimming and J lost 4 bases; unmatched junction nucleotides: 5. From germline, CDR1 is LNHDA and CDR2 SQIVND (reference sequence). CDR3 length equals 17 residues. CDR3 sequence (DNA): TGTGCCAGTAGTATAACTAGCGGGGGGGCATCTTACAATGAGCAGTTCTTC. This translates into CASSITSGGASYNEQFF.

The chain carries TRBV11-2 and TRBJ2-7; D not resolved. This CDR3 comprises 11 residues. The V end was cut by 3 bases, the J end by 6 bases, with 6 bases between. Looked up from germline, CDR1 is SGHAT and CDR2 is FQNNGV. In DNA, the CDR3 is TGTGCCAGCAGCTTGACGGGCGAGCAGTACTTC. It yields the protein CASSLTGEQYF. The entire variable domain, with the rest obtained from reference TRBV11-2 and TRBJ2-7, is as follows: EAGVAQSPRYKIIEKRQSVAFWCNPISGHATLYWYQQILGQGPKLLIQFQNNGVVDDSQLPKDRFSAERLKGVDSTLKIQPAKLEDSAVYLCASSLTGEQYFGPGTRLTVT.

This chain's CDR3 is CASSSQGAREQFF. The CDR3 bases are TGTGCCAGCAGCTCACAGGGGGCGCGTGAGCAGTTCTTC. The V call is TRBV5-8, the J call TRBJ2-1; TRBD1 aligns across 9 bases. CDR1 is SGHTS and CDR2 is YDEGEE in the germline V gene. Trimming removed 3 bases from V and 9 bases from J; junction bases left unmatched: 4. The CDR3 is 13 amino acids.

The chain links TRBV9 to TRBJ2-5; 9 bases agree with TRBD2. The V and J ends lost 3 bases and 2 bases, in that order; junction bases with no gene match: 2. CDR1 and CDR2 (germline): SGDLS, YYNGEE. The CDR3 contains 14 residues. CDR3 loop: CASSASGAQETQYF. The CDR3 DNA is TGTGCCAGCAGCGCTAGCGGGGCTCAAGAGACCCAGTACTTC.

CDR3 nucleotides: TGTGCCAGCAGCTTAGCAGGGGGACGCACAGATACGCAGTATTTT. Its protein is CASSLAGGRTDTQYF. The chain is built from TRBV11-2 and TRBJ2-3; 7 nucleotides match TRBD1. Germline loops: CDR1 SGHAT, CDR2 FQNNGV. J lost 1 base, V lost 1 base, and 2 bases had no gene match. This CDR3 is 15 amino acids long. The entire variable domain, with the rest obtained from reference TRBV11-2 and TRBJ2-3, is as follows: EAGVAQSPRYKIIEKRQSVAFWCNPISGHATLYWYQQILGQGPKLLIQFQNNGVVDDSQLPKDRFSAERLKGVDSTLKIQPAKLEDSAVYLCASSLAGGRTDTQYFGPGTRLTVL.

This clone was counted a few times. The gene calls are TRBV6-5 and TRBJ1-2, with unresolved D. Germline V lookup: CDR1 MNHEY, CDR2 SVGAGI. This CDR3 has 14 residues. Trimming took off 2 bases at V and 4 bases at J, with 11 bases between the two ends. Written as DNA, the CDR3 is TGTGCCAGCAGTTACAGTACACATGTCTATGGCTACACCTTC. Protein sequence: CASSYSTHVYGYTF.

The rearrangement uses TRBV13 and TRBJ2-5, with 8 nucleotides matching TRBD2. The V and J ends lost 5 bases and 5 bases, in that order; junction bases with no gene match: 7. The CDR3 totals 14 residues. CDR1 is PRHDT and CDR2 is FYEKMQ in the germline V gene (reference sequence). CDR3: CASSTRGGGETQYF. DNA for the CDR3: TGTGCCAGCAGCACACGGGGGGGCGGGGAGACCCAGTACTTC.

The chain carries TRBV2 and TRBJ1-5, with 8 bases identical to TRBD1. Germline loops: CDR1 SNHLY, CDR2 FYNNEI. V lost 6 bases, J lost 3 bases, and 7 bases stayed unmatched. There are 15 residues in the CDR3. Written as DNA, the CDR3 is TGTGCCAGCAGCAACCAGGGGGCCCCCAATCAGCCCCAGCATTTT. Its translation is CASSNQGAPNQPQHF.

The CDR3 nucleotides read TGCAGCGTTGAACAGGGGGGCCTCAGAGAGACCCAGTACTTC. Encoded protein: CSVEQGGLRETQYF. This rearrangement joins TRBV29-1 to TRBJ2-5; TRBD1 might be the D (7 bases). V shed 2 bases and J shed 4 bases, with 14 bases lying between them. The CDR3 extends over 14 amino acids. Germline CDR1 SQVTM, CDR2 ANQGSEA. Filled out from reference TRBV29-1 and TRBJ2-5, the complete variable domain reads SAVISQKPSRDICQRGTSLTIQCQVDSQVTMMFWYRQQPGQSLTLIATANQGSEATYESGFVIDKFPISRPNLTFSTLTVSNMSPEDSSIYLCSVEQGGLRETQYFGPGTRLLVL.

V is TRBV5-1 and J is TRBJ1-2; a possible D gene is TRBD1 (6 bases). The V gene lost 0 bases and the J gene lost 0 bases, with 15 bases spanning the gap. The germline V gene has CDR1 SGHRS and CDR2 YFSETQ. The CDR3 loop spans 17 amino acids. CDR3 nucleotides: TGCGCCAGCAGCTTGGCCGACAGGCTCCCTCCTAACTATGGCTACACCTTC. Amino acid sequence: CASSLADRLPPNYGYTF.

The chain combines TRBV6-6 with TRBJ1-2; D possibly corresponds to TRBD1 (6 bases). The CDR3 length is 16 residues. Trimming stripped 0 bases from V and 6 bases from J, with 17 bases between. Per germline, CDR1 MNHNY and CDR2 SVGAGI (reference sequence). As DNA, the CDR3 is TGTGCCAGCAGTTACTCGAGAGGGGGAGGGTCGGATGGCTACACCTTC. The encoded protein is CASSYSRGGGSDGYTF.